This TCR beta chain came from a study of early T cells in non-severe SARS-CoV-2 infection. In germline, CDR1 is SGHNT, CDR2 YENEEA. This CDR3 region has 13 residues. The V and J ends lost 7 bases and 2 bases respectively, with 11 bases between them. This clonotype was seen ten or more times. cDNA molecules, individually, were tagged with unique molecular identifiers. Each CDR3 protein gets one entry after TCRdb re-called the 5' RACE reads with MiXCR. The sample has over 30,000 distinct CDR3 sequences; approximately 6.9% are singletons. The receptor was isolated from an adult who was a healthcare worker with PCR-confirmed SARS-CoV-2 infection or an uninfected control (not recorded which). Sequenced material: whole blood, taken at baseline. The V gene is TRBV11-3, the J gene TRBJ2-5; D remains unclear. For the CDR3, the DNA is TGTGCCAGCAAGGTCACACCACAAGAGACCCAGTACTTC. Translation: CASKVTPQETQYF.